This T cell receptor (beta chain) was sequenced for a study of cytomegalovirus exposure and HLA in healthy donors. CDR1 SGHTA and CDR2 FQGNSA come from the germline V gene. The CDR3 has 18 residues. V lost 1 base and J lost 3; bases outside the gene matches: 6. The primer mix had 60 Vbeta and 13 Jbeta primers. The method was immunoSEQ multiplex PCR; TCRdb's version includes in-frame clones alone and lacks a portion of them. The sample lists about 98,000 clones; around 67% were seen once. This rearrangement joins TRBV7-2 to TRBJ2-1; 13 bases fit TRBD2. The specimen sequenced was PBMCs. The TCR was taken from a man between 45 and 60 years old in good health and CMV-seronegative. The CDR3 is CASSLGLAGGFSYNEQFF. In nucleotides, the CDR3 is TGTGCCAGCAGCTTAGGACTAGCGGGGGGCTTCAGCTACAATGAGCAGTTCTTC.